Below, 8 T cell receptor beta chains from the same sample are listed, as sequenced in a study of shared clonotypes between healthy human individuals. Profiled with immunoSEQ multiplex PCR; TCRdb holds only in-frame clones, not every one. Altogether about 710,000 clones are present, 72% being singletons, with the ten largest covering about 1.8%. Input material: memory CD4+ T cells sorted from blood. Stated subset: CD45RA-negative fraction. The source of these receptors is a woman younger than 45 in good health.

With respect to this clone: Other nucleotide sequences in the sample specify the same CDR3. This chain uses TRBV18 with TRBJ1-4; D is unresolved. The V end lost 2 bases, the J end lost 5 bases, and 12 bases lay between the germline ends. Germline V lookup: CDR1 KGHSH, CDR2 LQKENI. The CDR3 is made up of 15 amino acids. The DNA for the CDR3 is TGTGCCAGCTCACCATCCCAAGGACGGAATGAAAAACTGTTTTTT. This encodes CASSPSQGRNEKLFF. Full variable domain (outside the CDR3, taken from reference TRBV18 and TRBJ1-4): NAGVMQNPRHLVRRRGQEARLRCSPMKGHSHVYWYRQLPEEGLKFMVYLQKENIIDESGMPKERFSAEFPKEGPSILRIQQVVRGDSAAYFCASSPSQGRNEKLFFGSGTQLSVL.

This chain joins TRBV7-9 and TRBJ2-1; no clear D. Per germline, CDR1 SEHNR and CDR2 FQNEAQ (reference sequence). The CDR3 covers 14 residues. The ends were cut back, 1 base at V and 6 bases at J, with 10 bases in the middle. The CDR3 region is CASSLGPYPNEQFF. The CDR3 DNA is TGTGCCAGCAGCTTAGGGCCTTACCCCAATGAGCAGTTCTTC.

This clone came up once. This chain links TRBV7-8 with TRBJ1-2; 10 bases align to TRBD1. Germline V gene lookup returns CDR1 SGHVS and CDR2 FQNEAQ. The CDR3 length is 18 residues. V lost 1 base, J lost 6 bases, and 14 bases stayed unmatched. Written as DNA, the CDR3 is TGTGCCAGCAGCTTAGATAACCCACTCGACAGGGGGCGAGATGGCTACACCTTC. This encodes CASSLDNPLDRGRDGYTF.

The rearrangement joins TRBV5-1 to TRBJ2-3, with unresolved D. The CDR3 covers 14 residues. The V end lost 0 bases, the J end lost 6 bases, and 11 bases lay between the germline ends. Per the germline V gene, CDR1 is SGHRS and CDR2 is YFSETQ. In nucleotides, the CDR3 is TGCGCCAGCAGCTTGGGTGCGGAGACGGATACGCAGTATTTT. Its protein is CASSLGAETDTQYF.

Turning to this clone: Other DNA sequences within the sample encode an identical CDR3. The chain recombines TRBV27 with TRBJ2-5; D is perhaps TRBD1 or TRBD2 (6 bases each). V lost 3 bases, J lost 5 bases, and 10 bases lay in between. Germline loops: CDR1 MNHEY, CDR2 SMNVEV (reference sequence). CDR3 length: 13 amino acids. CDR3 nucleotide sequence: TGTGCCAGCAGTTTTAGGGGGAGGGAGACCCAGTACTTC. It specifies CASSFRGRETQYF.

The chain uses TRBV27 and TRBJ2-3; D not certain. Between the trimmed V and J ends, which lost 0 bases and 9 bases, there was a span of 10 bases. The CDR3 length is 13 residues. From germline, CDR1 is MNHEY and CDR2 SMNVEV (reference sequence). CDR3 in DNA: TGTGCCAGCAGTTTATCGTTGGGGAACACGCAGTATTTT. It is translated as CASSLSLGNTQYF.

Note on this clone: An end of the junction does not agree with germline; a read error may underlie this. CDR3 coding DNA: TGTGCCAGCAGTTTAGCACGACAGGGGGCAGGCCCAAGGTTC. It encodes CASSLARQGAGPRF. V and J are TRBV28 and TRBJ2-7, with 10 bases identical to TRBD1. There are 14 residues in the CDR3. Germline-derived CDR1 and CDR2 are MDHEN and SYDVKM. The full variable domain, completed using reference TRBV28 and TRBJ2-7, is DVKVTQSSRYLVKRTGEKVFLECVQDMDHENMFWYRQDPGLGLRLIYFSYDVKMKEKGDIPEGYSVSREKKERFSLILESASTNQTSMYLCASSLARQGAGPRFGPGTRLTVT.

V gene TRBV25-1 combines with J gene TRBJ2-5; possible D gene TRBD2, 7 bases. CDR1 is MGHDK, CDR2 SYGVNS, per germline. With 3 bases removed from V and 5 bases from J, the gap between germline ends came to 13 bases. This CDR3 comprises 14 residues. CDR3 residues: CASSDGGAGETQYF. The CDR3 bases are TGTGCCAGCAGTGATGGGGGGGCCGGGGAGACCCAGTACTTC.